Each of the 27 T cell receptor beta chains below was sequenced from the same sample in a study of neoadjuvant anti-PD-1 for oral cavity cancer. Clones were sequenced by immunoSEQ multiplex PCR, and TCRdb holds only the in-frame ones, with some missing. There are over 30,000 clones in the sample; 80% to 90% occur only once, and 3% to 4% lies in the top ten. Sequenced material: PBMCs, taken before nivolumab (anti-PD-1) treatment. These receptors came from a person aged 40 to 85 with oral cavity squamous cell carcinoma.

The chain uses TRBV7-3 and TRBJ1-6, with 8 positions matching TRBD1. The CDR3 covers 15 residues. J was trimmed by 7 bases and V by 2 bases; bases with no gene match: 4. In germline, CDR1 is SGHTA, CDR2 FQGTGA. The CDR3 DNA reads TGTGCCAGCAGCTTAGGACAGGGAGTCAATTCACCCCTCCACTTT. Its protein is CASSLGQGVNSPLHF. The variable domain in full, completed from reference TRBV7-3 and TRBJ1-6, reads GAGVSQTPSNKVTEKGKYVELRCDPISGHTALYWYRQSLGQGPEFLIYFQGTGAADDSGLPNDRFFAVRPEGSVSTLKIQRTERGDSAVYLCASSLGQGVNSPLHFGNGTRLTVT.

V gene TRBV10-3 combines with J gene TRBJ1-2, with a weak D call TRBD1 (6 bases). Trimming pared 2 bases from V and 6 bases from J, leaving 7 bases between. CDR1 and CDR2 from the germline V gene are ENHRY and SYGVKD. This CDR3 has 12 residues. As DNA, the CDR3 is TGTGCCATCAGTGAGGGGGGCCATGGCTACACCTTC. Translating it yields CAISEGGHGYTF.

This chain's CDR3 is CASSFAGQLDQPQHF. The CDR3 DNA reads as TGTGCCAGCAGCTTCGCGGGACAACTCGATCAGCCCCAGCATTTT. The chain couples TRBV7-2 to TRBJ1-5; weak D call: TRBD1 (6 bases). In germline, CDR1 is SGHTA, CDR2 FQGNSA. The CDR3 loop spans 15 amino acids. The V end was cut by 3 bases, the J end by 5 bases, with 14 bases between.

This sequence joins TRBV19 and TRBJ1-2; 7 bases agree with TRBD1. There are 14 residues in the CDR3. J gave up 4 bases and V 3 bases, and 5 bases lay outside the gene matches. From germline, CDR1 is LNHDA and CDR2 SQIVND (reference sequence). CDR3 DNA: TGTGCCAGTAGTATGAGGGACAGTGGCTATGGCTACACCTTC. This gives the protein CASSMRDSGYGYTF.

The chain uses TRBV7-7 and TRBJ2-1; D unresolved. Germline assignment: CDR1 SSHAT and CDR2 FNYEAQ (reference sequence). This CDR3 comprises 13 residues. Trimming pared 5 bases from V and 9 bases from J, leaving 14 bases between. The CDR3 spells CASSPDPSLEQFF. The CDR3 coding sequence is TGTGCCAGCAGCCCCGATCCTTCGCTTGAGCAGTTCTTC.

The chain carries TRBV2 and TRBJ1-1, with 11 bases matching TRBD1. The CDR3 totals 14 residues. V lost 7 bases to trimming and J lost 8 bases; unmatched junction nucleotides: 9. CDR1 and CDR2 (germline): SNHLY, FYNNEI. The CDR3: CASNSGTGGLEAFF. CDR3 DNA sequence: TGTGCCAGCAATTCGGGGACAGGGGGTTTGGAAGCTTTCTTT.

The chain is built from TRBV7-2 and TRBJ1-1; D gene unclear. Per germline, CDR1 SGHTA and CDR2 FQGNSA. The V end lost 1 base, the J end lost 5 bases, and 14 bases lay between the germline ends. This CDR3 is 15 amino acids long. The CDR3 coding sequence is TGTGCCAGCAGCTTAGATGCCGACCCAAGGACTGAAGCTTTCTTT. Translation gives CASSLDADPRTEAFF.

The rearrangement uses TRBV6-5 and TRBJ2-3, with TRBD2 matching 7 bases. CDR1 MNHEY and CDR2 SVGAGI come from the germline V gene. This CDR3 has 13 amino acids. V shed 6 bases and J 4 bases; nucleotides not matched to a gene: 4. The CDR3 protein is CASRVTSADTQYF. CDR3 in DNA: TGTGCCAGCAGAGTTACTAGCGCAGATACGCAGTATTTT.

This clone was detected once. The J gene is TRBJ1-2, the V gene TRBV7-2, with a possible D match to TRBD1 (5 bases). The V gene's germline CDR1 is SGHTA and CDR2 FQGNSA. The CDR3 contains 14 residues. Trimming removed 1 base at V and 7 bases at J, with 13 bases between. This CDR3 reads CASSLDGGSAGYTF. The CDR3 region has the DNA TGTGCCAGCAGCTTAGATGGGGGGAGCGCTGGCTACACCTTC.

As for this clone: This specimen includes other DNA sequences encoding the same CDR3. The rearrangement joins TRBV7-9 to TRBJ1-1; D is possibly TRBD1 (5 bases). Germline CDR1 reads SEHNR; CDR2 reads FQNEAQ (reference sequence). The germline V and J ends were trimmed by 2 bases and 4 bases, with 11 bases remaining between them. The CDR3 runs to 14 residues. The CDR3 region has the DNA TGTGCCAGCAGCTTACAGGGCGTCGGCACTGAAGCTTTCTTT. It translates to CASSLQGVGTEAFF. Full variable domain (missing parts from reference TRBV7-9 and TRBJ1-1): DTGVSQNPRHKITKRGQNVTFRCDPISEHNRLYWYRQTLGQGPEFLTYFQNEAQLEKSRLLSDRFSAERPKGSFSTLEIQRTEQGDSAMYLCASSLQGVGTEAFFGQGTRLTVV.

V usage is TRBV7-3 and J usage is TRBJ2-5; weak D call: TRBD1 (5 bases). Germline V gene sequence: CDR1 SGHTA, CDR2 FQGTGA. V dropped 2 bases and J dropped 3 bases, with 10 bases sitting between them. The CDR3 covers 14 residues. In DNA, the CDR3 is TGTGCCAGCAGCTTACAGGGTTGGGAAGAGACCCAGTACTTC. As protein: CASSLQGWEETQYF.

About this clone: The sample carries other DNA sequences with the same CDR3. This chain joins TRBV6-5 and TRBJ1-1; TRBD1 might be the D (5 bases). This CDR3 has 15 residues. Trimming removed 0 bases at V and 5 bases at J, with 13 bases between. Per the germline V gene, CDR1 is MNHEY and CDR2 is SVGAGI. The CDR3 protein is CASSYSDTAHTEAFF. The CDR3, as DNA: TGTGCCAGCAGTTACTCGGACACGGCTCATACTGAAGCTTTCTTT.

The chain couples TRBV14 to TRBJ1-6; TRBD1 aligns across 11 bases. The ends lost 3 bases at V and 9 bases at J; junction bases unmatched: 7. This CDR3 has 16 amino acids. Germline V gene data show CDR1 as SGHDN and CDR2 as FVKESK. The DNA of the CDR3 is TGTGCCAGCAGCCATGTCCCGGGACAGGGGGTTTCACCCCTCCACTTT. As protein: CASSHVPGQGVSPLHF. Full variable domain (outside the CDR3, taken from reference TRBV14 and TRBJ1-6): EAGVTQFPSHSVIEKGQTVTLRCDPISGHDNLYWYRRVMGKEIKFLLHFVKESKQDESGMPNNRFLAERTGGTYSTLKVQPAELEDSGVYFCASSHVPGQGVSPLHFGNGTRLTVT.

The chain joins TRBV10-3 to TRBJ2-6; D gene uncertain. V lost 3 bases and J 0 bases, leaving 12 bases between the germline ends. In germline, CDR1 is ENHRY, CDR2 SYGVKD. The CDR3 covers 17 residues. In DNA form, the CDR3 reads TGTGCCATCAGTGATGGCGGACGGCGCTCTGGGGCCAACGTCCTGACTTTC. Translating gives CAISDGGRRSGANVLTF.

V usage is TRBV6-6 and J usage is TRBJ2-1; D is unresolved. The CDR3 runs to 14 residues. The V gene's germline CDR1 is MNHNY and CDR2 SVGAGI (reference sequence). V lost 9 bases, J lost 0 bases, and 12 bases lay in between. DNA of the CDR3: TGTGCCAGTAAGCAGGCAAGCTCCTACAATGAGCAGTTCTTC. Its protein is CASKQASSYNEQFF.

V gene TRBV7-9 combines with J gene TRBJ2-1; 7 bases match TRBD1. V lost 8 bases to trimming and J lost 6 bases; unmatched junction nucleotides: 13. This CDR3 has 15 residues. Per germline, CDR1 SEHNR and CDR2 FQNEAQ (reference sequence). The CDR3 nucleotides are TGTGCCAGCCGCCCAGACAGGGAATCCGCCAATGAGCAGTTCTTC. Protein product: CASRPDRESANEQFF. The complete variable domain, with remaining parts taken from reference TRBV7-9 and TRBJ2-1, reads DTGVSQNPRHKITKRGQNVTFRCDPISEHNRLYWYRQTLGQGPEFLTYFQNEAQLEKSRLLSDRFSAERPKGSFSTLEIQRTEQGDSAMYLCASRPDRESANEQFFGPGTRLTVL.

This clone was recorded once. The gene calls are TRBV4-1 and TRBJ2-5; TRBD2 matches at 7 bases. CDR1 and CDR2 from the germline V gene are MGHRA and YSYEKL. The V gene end was trimmed by 4 bases and the J gene end by 0 bases; junction bases not matched to a gene: 14. This CDR3 contains 18 residues. As DNA, the CDR3 is TGCGCCAGCAGCCCGTTGGGATCGACTAGCCGGTACCAAGAGACCCAGTACTTC. It translates to CASSPLGSTSRYQETQYF.

This chain links TRBV5-1 with TRBJ1-1, with D possibly TRBD1 on 5 matching bases. Between the trimmed V and J ends, which lost 0 bases and 4 bases, there was a span of 13 bases. From germline, CDR1 is SGHRS and CDR2 YFSETQ. The CDR3 is made up of 15 amino acids. The CDR3 bases are TGCGCCAGCAGCTTGGTTGGGGGTCGGGGCACTGAAGCTTTCTTT. It yields the protein CASSLVGGRGTEAFF.

V and J are TRBV9 and TRBJ1-6; TRBD1 matches 9 bases. CDR1 SGDLS and CDR2 YYNGEE come from the germline V gene. V shed 2 bases and J 5 bases; nucleotides not matched to a gene: 2. The CDR3 extends over 15 amino acids. CDR3 sequence: CASSVRDRDNSPLHF. In DNA form, the CDR3 reads TGTGCCAGCAGCGTGCGGGACAGGGATAATTCACCCCTCCACTTT.

The V and J genes are TRBV27 and TRBJ2-3; maybe TRBD2 (7 bases). Trimming pared 10 bases from V and 6 bases from J, leaving 17 bases between. This CDR3 has 13 residues. The germline V gene has CDR1 MNHEY and CDR2 SMNVEV (reference sequence). CDR3 sequence (DNA): TGTGCCACCCTCGGGGGGCCGGGGGATACGCAGTATTTT. Encoded protein: CATLGGPGDTQYF.

The CDR3 DNA reads as TGTGCCAGCAGGACCGGGACCCACACCGGGGAGCTGTTTTTT. Translated: CASRTGTHTGELFF. The chain carries TRBV6-1 and TRBJ2-2, with D tentatively TRBD1 or TRBD2 (5 bases each). V was pared by 6 bases and J by 3 bases, with 11 bases between. The CDR3 is made up of 14 amino acids. Germline V lookup: CDR1 MNHNS, CDR2 SASEGT.

The V call is TRBV19, the J call TRBJ2-3, with a possible D match to TRBD2 (5 bases). V gave up 4 bases and J gave up 6 bases, with 20 bases separating them. The CDR3 length is 16 residues. The germline gives CDR1 LNHDA, CDR2 SQIVND (reference sequence). The DNA of the CDR3 is TGTGCCAGTAGTACTGTAACTAGGGCCATAGGGGATACGCAGTATTTT. This sequence encodes CASSTVTRAIGDTQYF.

Concerning this clone: An end of the junction differs from the germline gene, which may be a read error. The V gene is TRBV5-1, the J gene TRBJ2-5, with D uncertain. The CDR3 is 13 amino acids. Germline CDR1 SGHRS, CDR2 YFSETQ. This CDR3 reads CASRLGGQETQYF. The CDR3 coding sequence is TGCGCCAGCAGATTGGGCGGACAAGAGACCCAGTACTTC.

In nucleotides, the CDR3 is TGTGCCAGCAGCCAAGAGGCCTATGGAGACATCGGGAGGAGTGGCTACACCTTC. This gives the protein CASSQEAYGDIGRSGYTF. The V and J genes are TRBV4-2 and TRBJ1-2; D is unresolved. V dropped 0 bases and J dropped 7 bases, with 24 bases sitting between them. This CDR3 region has 18 residues. Germline CDR1 reads LGHNA; CDR2 reads YNFKEQ.

The rearrangement links TRBV6-1 to TRBJ1-1, with unresolved D. The V and J ends lost 2 bases and 2 bases respectively, with 6 bases between them. The CDR3 has 13 residues. Germline V gives CDR1 MNHNS, CDR2 SASEGT. Written as DNA, the CDR3 is TGTGCCAGCAGTGAAAGTGGAAACACTGAAGCTTTCTTT. Translation gives CASSESGNTEAFF.

The V and J genes are TRBV29-1 and TRBJ2-1; D uncertain. Trimming took 2 bases from V and 0 from J, leaving 8 bases between them. CDR3 length: 14 amino acids. Germline CDR1 reads SQVTM; CDR2 reads ANQGSEA. CDR3 nucleotide sequence: TGCAGCGTTGAATCCGGGCTCTCCTACAATGAGCAGTTCTTC. Translation gives CSVESGLSYNEQFF.

This clone has a handful of counts. The V gene is TRBV4-2, the J gene TRBJ2-6, with no clear D. The CDR3 has 15 amino acids. Trimming stripped 1 base from V and 1 base from J, with 5 bases between. Germline V gene sequence: CDR1 LGHNA, CDR2 YNFKEQ. Here the CDR3 reads CASSQVGSGANVLTF. The CDR3 bases are TGTGCCAGCAGCCAAGTGGGGTCTGGGGCCAACGTCCTGACTTTC.